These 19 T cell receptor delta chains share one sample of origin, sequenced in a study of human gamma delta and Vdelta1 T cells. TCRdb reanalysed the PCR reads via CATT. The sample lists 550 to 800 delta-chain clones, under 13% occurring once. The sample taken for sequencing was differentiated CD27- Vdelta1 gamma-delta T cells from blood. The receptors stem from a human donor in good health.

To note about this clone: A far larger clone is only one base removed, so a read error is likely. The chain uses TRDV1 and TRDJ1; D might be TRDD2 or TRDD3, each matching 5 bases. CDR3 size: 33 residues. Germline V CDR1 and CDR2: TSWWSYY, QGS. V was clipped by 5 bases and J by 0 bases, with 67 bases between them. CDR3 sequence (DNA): TGTGCTCTTGGGTCACAAAGACGCCACCAATCCCTACCGGGGACCCGGGAGCGTGCTCTACGTCTACCCCGGAGCGTGTACACCGATAAACTCATCTTT. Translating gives CALGSQRRHQSLPGTRERALRLPRSVYTDKLIF.

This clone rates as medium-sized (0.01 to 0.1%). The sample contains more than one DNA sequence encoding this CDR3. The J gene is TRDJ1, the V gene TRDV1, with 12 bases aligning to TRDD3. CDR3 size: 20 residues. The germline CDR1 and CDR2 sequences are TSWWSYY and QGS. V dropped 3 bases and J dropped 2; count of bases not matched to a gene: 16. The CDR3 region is CALGESALLRWGIRTDKLIF. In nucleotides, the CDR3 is TGTGCTCTTGGGGAGAGCGCCCTCCTACGCTGGGGGATACGTACCGATAAACTCATCTTT.

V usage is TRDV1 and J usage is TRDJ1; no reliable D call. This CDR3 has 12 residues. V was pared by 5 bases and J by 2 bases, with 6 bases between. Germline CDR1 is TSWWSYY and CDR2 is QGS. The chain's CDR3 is CALGWYTDKLIF. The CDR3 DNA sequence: TGTGCTCTTGGGTGGTATACCGATAAACTCATCTTT.

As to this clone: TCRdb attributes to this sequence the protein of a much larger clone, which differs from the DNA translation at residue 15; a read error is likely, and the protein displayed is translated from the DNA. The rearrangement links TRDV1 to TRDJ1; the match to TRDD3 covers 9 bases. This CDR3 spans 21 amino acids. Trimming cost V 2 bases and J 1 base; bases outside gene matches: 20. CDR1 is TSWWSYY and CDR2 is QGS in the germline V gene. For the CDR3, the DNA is TGTGCTCTTGGGGAAGGTCCTCCTACGAGTTGGGGGATAGGGTGCACCGATAAACTCATCTTT. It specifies CALGEGPPTSWGIGCTDKLIF.

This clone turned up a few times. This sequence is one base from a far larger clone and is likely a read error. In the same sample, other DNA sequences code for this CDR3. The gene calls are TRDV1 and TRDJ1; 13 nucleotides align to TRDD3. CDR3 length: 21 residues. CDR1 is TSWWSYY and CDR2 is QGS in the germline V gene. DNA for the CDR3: TGTGCTCTTGGGGGAGTCTACTGGGGGATACGCGATACCTTTCCCTTGGGTAAACTCATTTTT. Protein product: CALGGVYWGIRDTFPLGKLIF.

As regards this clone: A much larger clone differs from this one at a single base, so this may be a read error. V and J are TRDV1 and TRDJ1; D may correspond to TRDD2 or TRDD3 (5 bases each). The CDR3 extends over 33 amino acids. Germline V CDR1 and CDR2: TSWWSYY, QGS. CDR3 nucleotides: TGTGCTTTTGGGTCACAAAGACGCCACCAATCCCTACCGGGGACCCCGGAGCGTGCTCTACGTCTACCCCGGAGCGTGTACACCGATAAACTCATCTTT. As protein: CAFGSQRRHQSLPGTPERALRLPRSVYTDKLIF.

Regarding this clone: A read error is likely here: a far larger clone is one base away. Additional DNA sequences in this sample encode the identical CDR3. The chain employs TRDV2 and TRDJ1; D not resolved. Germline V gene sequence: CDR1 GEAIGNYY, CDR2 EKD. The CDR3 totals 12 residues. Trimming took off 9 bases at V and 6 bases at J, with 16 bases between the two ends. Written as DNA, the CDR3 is TGTGCCACATGGGAATCCCCCAATAAACTCATCTTT. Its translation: CATWESPNKLIF.

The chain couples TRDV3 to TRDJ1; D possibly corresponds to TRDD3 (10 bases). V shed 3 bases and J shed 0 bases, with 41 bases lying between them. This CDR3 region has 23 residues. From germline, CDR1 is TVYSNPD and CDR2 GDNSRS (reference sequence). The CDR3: CAFDPFLPTGWGIYGGYTDKLIF. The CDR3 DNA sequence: TGTGCCTTCGATCCCTTCCTTCCTACAGGCTGGGGGATATATGGAGGGTACACCGATAAACTCATCTTT.

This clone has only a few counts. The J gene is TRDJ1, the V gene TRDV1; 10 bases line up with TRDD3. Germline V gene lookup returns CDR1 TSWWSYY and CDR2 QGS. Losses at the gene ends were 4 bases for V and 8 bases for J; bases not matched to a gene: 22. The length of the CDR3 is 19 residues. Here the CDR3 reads CALGAPHPSRGIRAYKLIF. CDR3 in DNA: TGTGCTCTTGGGGCGCCCCATCCTTCCCGGGGGATACGCGCTTACAAACTCATCTTT.

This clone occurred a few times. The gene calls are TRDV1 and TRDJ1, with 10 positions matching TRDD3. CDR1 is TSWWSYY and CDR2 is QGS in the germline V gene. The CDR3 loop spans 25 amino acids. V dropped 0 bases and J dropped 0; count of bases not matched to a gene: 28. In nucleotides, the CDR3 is TGTGCTCTTGGGGAACTAGTCTTCGTCGGAGCGGCCCGTACTGGGGGATTGTACTACACCGATAAACTCATCTTT. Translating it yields CALGELVFVGAARTGGLYYTDKLIF.

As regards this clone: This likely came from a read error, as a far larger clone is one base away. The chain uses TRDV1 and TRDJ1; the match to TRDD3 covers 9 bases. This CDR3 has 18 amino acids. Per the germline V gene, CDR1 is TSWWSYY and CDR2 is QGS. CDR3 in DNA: TGTGCTCTTAGGGCCCGGGGCTCCTCCCGCTGGGGATACGCGGGACTCACCTTT. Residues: CALRARGSSRWGYAGLTF.

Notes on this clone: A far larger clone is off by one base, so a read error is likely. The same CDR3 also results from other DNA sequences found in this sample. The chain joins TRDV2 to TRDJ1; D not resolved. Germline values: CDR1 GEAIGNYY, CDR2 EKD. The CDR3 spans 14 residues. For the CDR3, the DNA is TGTGCCTGTGACACCTGGGAATCCCCCAATAAACTCATCTTC. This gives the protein CACDTWESPNKLIF.

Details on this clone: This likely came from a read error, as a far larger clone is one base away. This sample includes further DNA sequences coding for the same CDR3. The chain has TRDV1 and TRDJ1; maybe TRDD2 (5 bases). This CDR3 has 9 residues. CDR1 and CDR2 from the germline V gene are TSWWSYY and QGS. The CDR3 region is CALGNYLHF. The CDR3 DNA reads TGTGCTCTTGGAAACTACCTTCACTTC.

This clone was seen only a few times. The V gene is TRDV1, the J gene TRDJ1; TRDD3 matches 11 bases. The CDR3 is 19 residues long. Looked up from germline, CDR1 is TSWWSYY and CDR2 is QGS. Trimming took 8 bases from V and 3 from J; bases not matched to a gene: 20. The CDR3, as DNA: TGTGCTCTTAGGGCCCGGGGCTCCTCCCGCTGGGGGATACCCGATAAACTCATCTTT. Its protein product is CALRARGSSRWGIPDKLIF.

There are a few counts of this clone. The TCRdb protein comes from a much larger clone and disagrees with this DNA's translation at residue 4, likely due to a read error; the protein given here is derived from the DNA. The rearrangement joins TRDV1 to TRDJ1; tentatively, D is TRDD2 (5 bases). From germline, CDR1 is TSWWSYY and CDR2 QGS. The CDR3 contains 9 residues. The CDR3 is CALENYLHF. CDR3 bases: TGTGCTCTTGAGAACTACCTTCACTTC.

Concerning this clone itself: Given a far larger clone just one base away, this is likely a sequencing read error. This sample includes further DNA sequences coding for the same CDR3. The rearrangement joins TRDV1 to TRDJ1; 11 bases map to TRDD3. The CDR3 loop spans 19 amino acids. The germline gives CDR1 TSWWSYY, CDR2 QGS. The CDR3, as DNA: TGTGCTCTTGGGGAGAGCGCCCTCCTACGCTGGGGGATACCCGATAAACTTATCTTT. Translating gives CALGESALLRWGIPDKLIF.

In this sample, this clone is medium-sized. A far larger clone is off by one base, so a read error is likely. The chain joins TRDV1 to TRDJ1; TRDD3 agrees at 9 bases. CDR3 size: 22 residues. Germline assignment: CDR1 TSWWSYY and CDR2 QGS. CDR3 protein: CALGKIVPSYWGKRTTTDKPIF. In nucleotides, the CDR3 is TGTGCTCTTGGGAAAATCGTCCCCTCCTACTGGGGGAAACGAACTACAACCGATAAACCCATCTTT.

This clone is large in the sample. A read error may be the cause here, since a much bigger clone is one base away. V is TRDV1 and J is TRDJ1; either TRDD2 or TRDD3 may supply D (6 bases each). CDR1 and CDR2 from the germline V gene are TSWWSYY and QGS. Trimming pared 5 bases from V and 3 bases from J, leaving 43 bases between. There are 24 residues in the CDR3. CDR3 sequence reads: CALGQPKRRSYLKLGLFGSDKLIF. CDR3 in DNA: TGTGCTCTTGGGCAACCGAAACGCCGATCCTACCTTAAACTGGGCCTTTTTGGGTCCGATAAACTCATCTTT.

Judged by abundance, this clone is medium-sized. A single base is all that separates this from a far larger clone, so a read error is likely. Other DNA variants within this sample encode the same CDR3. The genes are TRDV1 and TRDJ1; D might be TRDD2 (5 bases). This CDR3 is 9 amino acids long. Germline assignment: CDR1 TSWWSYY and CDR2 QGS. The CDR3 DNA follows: TGTGCCCTTGGGAACTACCTTCACTTC. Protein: CALGNYLHF.